This TCR beta chain was captured by sequencing in a study of shared clonotypes between healthy human individuals. Here immunoSEQ multiplex PCR was the method, and the copy in TCRdb shows in-frame clones only, minus some. The data hold about half a million clones, with 65% to 80% observed a single time. The germline V gene has CDR1 SGHNT and CDR2 YENEEA. The CDR3 runs to 14 residues. Trimming removed 1 base at V and 4 bases at J, with 9 bases between. Sequences were obtained from PBMCs. The rearrangement links TRBV11-3 to TRBJ2-3, with D maybe TRBD2 (6 bases). The clonotype comes from a woman in her 40s in good health. Some clones in this sample may be carry-over from other donors' samples. The CDR3 reads CASSLGGEADTQYF. The CDR3 DNA sequence: TGTGCCAGCAGCTTAGGAGGGGAGGCAGATACGCAGTATTTT.